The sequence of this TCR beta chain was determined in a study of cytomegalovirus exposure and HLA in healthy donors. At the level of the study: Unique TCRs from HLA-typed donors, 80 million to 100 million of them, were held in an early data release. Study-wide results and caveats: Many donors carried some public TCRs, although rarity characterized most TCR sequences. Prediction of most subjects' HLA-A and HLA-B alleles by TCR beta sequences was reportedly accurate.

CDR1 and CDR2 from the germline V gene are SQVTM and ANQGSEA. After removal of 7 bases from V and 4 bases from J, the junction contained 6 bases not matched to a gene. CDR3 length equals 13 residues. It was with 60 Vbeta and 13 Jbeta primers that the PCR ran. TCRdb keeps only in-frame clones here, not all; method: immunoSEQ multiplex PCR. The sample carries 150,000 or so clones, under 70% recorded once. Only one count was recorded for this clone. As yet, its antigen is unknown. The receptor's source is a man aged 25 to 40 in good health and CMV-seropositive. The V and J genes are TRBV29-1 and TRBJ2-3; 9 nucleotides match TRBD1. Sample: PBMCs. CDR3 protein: CSARTGEADTQYF. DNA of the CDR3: TGCAGCGCTCGGACAGGGGAGGCAGATACGCAGTATTTT.